These 20 T cell receptor beta chains came from one sample sequenced in a study of shared clonotypes between healthy human individuals. Some clones are missing from TCRdb's copy, which holds only in-frame ones; the method was immunoSEQ multiplex PCR. This sample carries 450,000 to 500,000 clones, roughly 80% of them seen once, and the ten largest clones take approximately 11%. The sequencing input was PBMCs. These receptors all stem from a middle-aged woman in good health. Some clones in this sample may be carry-over from other donors' samples.

As to this clone: A junction end diverges from the germline sequence, so it may reflect a read error. This chain joins TRBV9 and TRBJ2-1; TRBD2 matches 10 bases. Germline CDR1 reads SGDLS; CDR2 reads YYNGEE. This CDR3 is 14 amino acids long. CDR3: CASSGGLANNVQFF. The CDR3 region has the DNA TGTGCCAGCAGCGGGGGACTAGCGAACAATGTGCAGTTCTTC.

The count of this clone is one. The J gene is TRBJ1-5, the V gene TRBV11-2; 7 bases map to TRBD1. The V and J ends lost 5 bases and 3 bases, in that order; junction bases with no gene match: 4. The CDR3 has 14 residues. CDR1 is SGHAT, CDR2 FQNNGV, per germline. CDR3 nucleotides: TGTGCCAGCAGCGTCGACAGGGCCAATCAGCCCCAGCATTTT. Translation gives CASSVDRANQPQHF.

The V gene is TRBV27, the J gene TRBJ2-5, with D maybe TRBD1 (5 bases). The V gene's germline CDR1 is MNHEY and CDR2 SMNVEV (reference sequence). The CDR3 covers 13 residues. Trimming cost V 6 bases and J 1 base, with 9 bases left between them. Here the CDR3 reads CASRYRPQETQYF. The CDR3 DNA is TGTGCCAGCAGATACAGGCCCCAAGAGACCCAGTACTTC.

The chain links TRBV13 to TRBJ2-2; 7 bases are a match to TRBD2. The germline CDR1 and CDR2 sequences are PRHDT and FYEKMQ (reference sequence). The junction had 12 bases not matched to a gene; V was cut back by 5 bases and J by 9 bases. This CDR3 is built from 15 residues. CDR3 sequence: CASSLAWGGSRELFF. The CDR3 DNA is TGTGCCAGCAGCCTGGCGTGGGGGGGATCCCGGGAGCTGTTTTTT.

This sequence joins TRBV19 and TRBJ2-3; D remains ambiguous. The CDR3 consists of 14 residues. V was pared by 5 bases and J by 1 base, with 10 bases between. CDR1 LNHDA and CDR2 SQIVND come from the germline V gene (reference sequence). CDR3 sequence reads: CASSDDRGTDTQYF. The CDR3 nucleotides read TGTGCCAGTAGTGATGATCGGGGCACAGATACGCAGTATTTT.

Note on this clone: With a far larger clone one base away, a read error is the likely cause. Since the CDR3 does not end with the conserved phenylalanine or tryptophan, this likely comes from a read error. The chain carries TRBV7-9 and TRBJ2-7; D is undetermined. The CDR3 consists of 13 residues. V was shortened by 5 bases and J by 2 bases, with 10 bases between the two germline ends. CDR1 SEHNR and CDR2 FQNEAQ come from the germline V gene (reference sequence). The CDR3 sequence: CASSPQNTYEQYS. In nucleotides, the CDR3 is TGTGCCAGCAGCCCACAAAACACCTACGAGCAGTACTCC.

J is TRBJ2-7 and V is TRBV19, with D perhaps given as TRBD1 or TRBD2 (5 bases each). Trimming removed 3 bases at V and 0 bases at J, with 15 bases between. The CDR3 has 16 amino acids. Per the germline V gene, CDR1 is LNHDA and CDR2 is SQIVND (reference sequence). CDR3 region: CASSMGSGRHSYEQYF. CDR3 coding DNA: TGTGCCAGTAGTATGGGGTCGGGACGGCACTCCTACGAGCAGTACTTC.

The CDR3 DNA reads as TGTGCCAGCTCACCCCCTCGGCCAGGACCCTACAATGAGCAGTTCTTC. It is translated as CASSPPRPGPYNEQFF. V is TRBV18 and J is TRBJ2-1, with no clear D. Trimming cost V 3 bases and J 2 bases, with 14 bases left between them. CDR3 size: 16 residues. The germline CDR1 and CDR2 sequences are KGHSH and LQKENI.

This chain links TRBV28 with TRBJ1-2; D is unclear. Germline values: CDR1 MDHEN, CDR2 SYDVKM. Between the trimmed V and J ends, which lost 7 bases and 5 bases, there was a span of 11 bases. This CDR3 contains 12 residues. The DNA for the CDR3 is TGTGCCAGCAATAGCGGCTTGTATGGCTACACCTTC. This gives the protein CASNSGLYGYTF.

CDR3 nucleotide sequence: TGCGCCAGCACCTGGGAACAGGGAGAGCAGTACTTC. This sequence encodes CASTWEQGEQYF. The chain is built from TRBV5-1 and TRBJ2-7, with D possibly TRBD1 on 6 matching bases. The CDR3 loop spans 12 amino acids. The V gene lost 6 bases and the J gene lost 7 bases, with 14 bases spanning the gap. From germline, CDR1 is SGHRS and CDR2 YFSETQ.

The CDR3 here is CASSETGQMNTEAFF. CDR3 DNA: TGTGCCAGCAGCGAGACGGGACAGATGAACACTGAAGCTTTCTTT. The J gene is TRBJ1-1, the V gene TRBV28; TRBD1 matches at 7 bases. Germline CDR1 MDHEN, CDR2 SYDVKM. CDR3 size: 15 residues. Trimming removed 6 bases from V and 0 bases from J; junction bases left unmatched: 7.

Comments on this clone: Other DNA variants within this sample encode the same CDR3. This chain joins TRBV9 and TRBJ2-1, with TRBD2 matching over 7 bases. The CDR3 totals 15 residues. Germline V gene sequence: CDR1 SGDLS, CDR2 YYNGEE. Trimming cost V 0 bases and J 5 bases; bases outside gene matches: 5. The CDR3 DNA reads as TGTGCCAGCAGCGTAGGGCTAGCGGAACACAATGAGCAGTTCTTC. Its translation is CASSVGLAEHNEQFF.

CDR3: CAISDRQGASEAFF. As DNA, the CDR3 is TGTGCCATCAGTGACAGGCAGGGGGCCTCTGAAGCTTTCTTT. V gene TRBV10-3 combines with J gene TRBJ1-1, with 8 bases lining up with TRBD1. CDR3 length equals 14 residues. V was pared by 3 bases and J by 6 bases, with 6 bases of the junction left unmatched. Per germline, CDR1 ENHRY and CDR2 SYGVKD.

V is TRBV30 and J is TRBJ1-2; D is unresolved. CDR3 size: 16 residues. The V gene's germline CDR1 is GTSNPN and CDR2 SVGIG (reference sequence). V lost 0 bases and J lost 3, with 17 bases in between. In DNA, the CDR3 is TGTGCCTGGAGTGTCAGCCCACAGTGGACTCACTATGGCTACACCTTC. It codes for CAWSVSPQWTHYGYTF.

This rearrangement joins TRBV9 to TRBJ1-1, with D unclear. Germline V lookup: CDR1 SGDLS, CDR2 YYNGEE. The CDR3 spans 13 residues. V was clipped by 0 bases and J by 3 bases, with 6 bases between them. The CDR3 DNA follows: TGTGCCAGCAGCGTAGCTCATGACACTGAAGCTTTCTTT. Its protein is CASSVAHDTEAFF.

Note on this clone: This sequence is one base from a far larger clone and is likely a read error. The chain employs TRBV2 and TRBJ2-1; TRBD1 matches 7 bases. CDR3 length: 15 amino acids. Germline V CDR1 and CDR2: SNHLY, FYNNEI. The junction had 11 bases not matched to a gene; V was cut back by 7 bases and J by 5 bases. CDR3 loop: CASNSQGVAHNEQFF. CDR3 in DNA: TGTGCCAGCAATTCCCAGGGGGTCGCTCACAATGAGCAGTTCTTC. The complete variable domain, with remaining parts taken from reference TRBV2 and TRBJ2-1, reads EPEVTQTPSHQVTQMGQEVILRCVPISNHLYFYWYRQILGQKVEFLVSFYNNEISEKSEIFDDQFSVERPDGSNFTLKIRSTKLEDSAMYFCASNSQGVAHNEQFFGPGTRLTVL.

This chain joins TRBV7-9 and TRBJ2-7; 7 nucleotides agree with TRBD1. V lost 4 bases, J lost 3 bases, and 9 bases stayed unmatched. Per the germline V gene, CDR1 is SEHNR and CDR2 is FQNEAQ (reference sequence). The CDR3 covers 15 residues. For the CDR3, the DNA is TGTGCCAGCAGCTCCCCGGGACAGAGAATCTACGAGCAGTACTTC. This translates into CASSSPGQRIYEQYF. Full variable domain (missing parts from reference TRBV7-9 and TRBJ2-7): DTGVSQNPRHKITKRGQNVTFRCDPISEHNRLYWYRQTLGQGPEFLTYFQNEAQLEKSRLLSDRFSAERPKGSFSTLEIQRTEQGDSAMYLCASSSPGQRIYEQYFGPGTRLTVT.

V usage is TRBV28 and J usage is TRBJ2-3; D is tentatively TRBD1 or TRBD2 (5 bases each). The CDR3 is 12 residues long. Trimming took 4 bases from V and 4 from J, leaving 6 bases between them. Germline CDR1 and CDR2: MDHEN and SYDVKM. The CDR3, as DNA: TGTGCCAGCAGTTGGGACCCAGATACGCAGTATTTT. This translates into CASSWDPDTQYF.

This rearrangement joins TRBV18 to TRBJ2-1, with D perhaps matching TRBD2 (6 bases). There are 14 residues in the CDR3. Germline V gene data show CDR1 as KGHSH and CDR2 as LQKENI. With 6 bases removed from V and 8 bases from J, the gap between germline ends came to 17 bases. The DNA of the CDR3 is TGTGCCAGCTCCCGAGGGACTTGGAATGATGAGCAGTTCTTC. Its protein is CASSRGTWNDEQFF. Variable domain in full (rest from reference TRBV18 and TRBJ2-1): NAGVMQNPRHLVRRRGQEARLRCSPMKGHSHVYWYRQLPEEGLKFMVYLQKENIIDESGMPKERFSAEFPKEGPSILRIQQVVRGDSAAYFCASSRGTWNDEQFFGPGTRLTVL.

This chain links TRBV10-3 with TRBJ2-1; maybe TRBD2 (6 bases). V gave up 4 bases and J gave up 0 bases, with 10 bases separating them. Germline values: CDR1 ENHRY, CDR2 SYGVKD. CDR3 length: 15 residues. The CDR3 nucleotides read TGTGCCATCAGTGTGGGGGGAAGCTCCTACAATGAGCAGTTCTTC. It specifies CAISVGGSSYNEQFF.